The subject of this entry is one T cell receptor beta chain. The antigen remains undetermined. PCR primers comprised 60 Vbeta and 13 Jbeta primers. Sequencing was performed with immunoSEQ multiplex PCR; in TCRdb, only in-frame clones are kept and a portion is missing. The sample consists of 180,000 or so clones, more than 75% of them appearing once. The data originate from a study of cytomegalovirus exposure and HLA in healthy donors. Overall study context: T cells numbering some 170 million yielded more than 100 million unique TCR beta sequences in an earlier analysis. Samples from HLA-typed donors yielded around 85 million unique TCRs in an early data release. Study-wide results and limits: Evidence from a later analysis indicated that most CMV-associated TCR beta chains looked HLA-restricted.

J gave up 5 bases and V 8 bases, and 19 bases lay outside the gene matches. CDR1 is MNHEY and CDR2 is SMNVEV in the germline V gene (reference sequence). This CDR3 is built from 17 residues. The study sampled nominally healthy donors, though unrecorded immune exposures were likely. Material for sequencing was PBMCs. The chain combines TRBV27 with TRBJ2-5; 8 positions match TRBD2. The receptor's source is a man in his forties in good health and CMV-seronegative. The CDR3: CASRPGTRKSSRETQYF. The CDR3 DNA reads TGTGCCAGCCGCCCCGGGACTAGGAAATCGTCGAGGGAGACCCAGTACTTC.